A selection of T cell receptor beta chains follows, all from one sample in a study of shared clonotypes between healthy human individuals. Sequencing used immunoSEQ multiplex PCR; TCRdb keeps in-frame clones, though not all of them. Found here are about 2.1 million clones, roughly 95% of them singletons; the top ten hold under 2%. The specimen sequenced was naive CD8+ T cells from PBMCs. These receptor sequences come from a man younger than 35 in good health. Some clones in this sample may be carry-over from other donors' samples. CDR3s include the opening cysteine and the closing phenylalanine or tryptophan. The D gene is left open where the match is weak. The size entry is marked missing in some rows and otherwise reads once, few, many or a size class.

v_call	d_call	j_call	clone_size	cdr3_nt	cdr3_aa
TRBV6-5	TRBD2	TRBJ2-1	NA	TGTGCCAGCAGTAACTGGGGTAGCGGGGTCTACAATGAGCAGTTCTTC	CASSNWGSGVYNEQFF
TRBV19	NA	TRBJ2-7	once	TGTGCCAGTAGTATAGGAGCAGGGGGGGATGGCGAGCAGTACTTC	CASSIGAGGDGEQYF
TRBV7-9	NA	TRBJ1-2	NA	TGTGCCAGCAGCTTAGAAGAGGCGAGCTATGGCTACACCTTC	CASSLEEASYGYTF
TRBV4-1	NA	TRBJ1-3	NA	TGCGCCAGCAGCCAAGTTTCCAGCCTAAACACCATATATTTT	CASSQVSSLNTIYF
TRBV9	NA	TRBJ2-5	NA	TGTGCCAGCAGCGTAGAGGGAGAACTACTGACCCAAGAGACCCAGTACTTC	CASSVEGELLTQETQYF
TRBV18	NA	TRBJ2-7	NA	TGTGCCAGCTCACCAAGGGGGGACCTTTTATACGAGCAGTACTTC	CASSPRGDLLYEQYF
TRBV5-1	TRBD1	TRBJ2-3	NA	TGCGCCAGCAGCGTGGGATTTGGACAGGGTACAGATACGCAGTATTTT	CASSVGFGQGTDTQYF
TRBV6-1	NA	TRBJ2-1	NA	TGTGCCAGCAGTGAACGCGGGACCCCCTACAATGAGCAGTTCTTC	CASSERGTPYNEQFF
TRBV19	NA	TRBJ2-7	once	TGTGCCAGTAGTCCAAAGGGCCGTATAACCTACGAGCAGTACTTC	CASSPKGRITYEQYF
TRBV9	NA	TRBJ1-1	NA	TGTGCCAGCAGTGCGGGGGGACGTGAAGCTTTCTTT	CASSAGGREAFF
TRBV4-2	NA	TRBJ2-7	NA	TGTGCCAGCAGCAACCCCCGGGAGAAAGCCTACGAGCAGTACTTC	CASSNPREKAYEQYF
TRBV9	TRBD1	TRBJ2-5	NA	TGTGCCAGCAGCCATCGGACAGGGAATTCCCAAGAGACCCAGTACTTC	CASSHRTGNSQETQYF
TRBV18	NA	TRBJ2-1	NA	TGTGCCAGCTCCCACGGACTCCCCTCCTACAATGAGCAGTTCTTC	CASSHGLPSYNEQFF
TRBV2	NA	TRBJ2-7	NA	TGTGCCAGCAGTGTAGGCGTATCTAGGGCTTACGAGCAGTACTTC	CASSVGVSRAYEQYF
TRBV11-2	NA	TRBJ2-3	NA	TGTGCCAGCAGCTTACCGGGGGCGGGTTGGGATACGCAGTATTTT	CASSLPGAGWDTQYF
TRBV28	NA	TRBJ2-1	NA	TGTGCCAGCAGCCAGTTGCCTCCCGAAGCAATATACAATGAGCAGTTCTTC	CASSQLPPEAIYNEQFF
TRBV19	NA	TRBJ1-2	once	TGTGCCAGTTTCGACAGAAAGAAAATTAACTATGGCTACACCTTC	CASFDRKKINYGYTF
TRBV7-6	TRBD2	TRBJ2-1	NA	TGTGCCAGCAGCTTTTTGCGGGAGGGCCCTCATCGTGAGCAGTTCTTC	CASSFLREGPHREQFF
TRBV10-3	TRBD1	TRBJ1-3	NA	TGTGCCATCAGTGGGGACAGACTCGCCTCTGGAAACACCATATATTTT	CAISGDRLASGNTIYF
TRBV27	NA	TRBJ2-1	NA	TGTGCCAGCAGTTTGGCTGTCTTTAGCTCCTACAATGAGCAGTTCTTC	CASSLAVFSSYNEQFF
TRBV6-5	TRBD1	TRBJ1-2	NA	TGTGCCAGCAGTTCCAGGGACAGAATCTATGGCTACACCTTC	CASSSRDRIYGYTF
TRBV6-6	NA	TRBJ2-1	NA	TGTGCCAGCAGCTCGGGACTTATCTACAATGAGCAGTTCTTC	CASSSGLIYNEQFF
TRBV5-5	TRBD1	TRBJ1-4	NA	TGTGCCAGCAGCTCTTATCGGACAGGGACTAATGAAAAACTGTTTTTT	CASSSYRTGTNEKLFF
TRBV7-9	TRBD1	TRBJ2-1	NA	TGTGCCAGCAGCCTTCGGACAGGGGGCGTCAATGAGCAGTTCTTC	CASSLRTGGVNEQFF
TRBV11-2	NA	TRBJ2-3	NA	TGTGCCAGCAGAACACGCACCCAGGGGAAAGCTCCAGATACGCAGTATTTT	CASRTRTQGKAPDTQYF
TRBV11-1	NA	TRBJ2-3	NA	TGTGCCAGCAGCTTAGTTGGGGGGGCCACAGATACGCAGTATTTT	CASSLVGGATDTQYF
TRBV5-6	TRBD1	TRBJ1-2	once	TGTGCCAGCCACCCAGGGGGCTTCTATGGCTACACCTTC	CASHPGGFYGYTF
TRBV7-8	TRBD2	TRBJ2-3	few	TGTGCCAGCAGCTTAGGCGGGAGAAGCACAGATACGCAGTATTTT	CASSLGGRSTDTQYF
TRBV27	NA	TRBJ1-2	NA	TGTGCCAGCAGTTTGGGTCGAGTGGGAGGCTACACCTTC	CASSLGRVGGYTF
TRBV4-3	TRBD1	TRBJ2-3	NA	TGCGCCAGCAGCCAAGGTGGGACAGGGGTTTTAGATACGCAGTATTTT	CASSQGGTGVLDTQYF
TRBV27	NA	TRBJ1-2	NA	TGTGCCAGCAGTTTGGAACAGGGCTATGGCTACACCTTC	CASSLEQGYGYTF
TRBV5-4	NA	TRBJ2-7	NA	TGTGCCAGCAGCTTGCGGCAGGGGACCTTCTACGAGCAGTACTTC	CASSLRQGTFYEQYF
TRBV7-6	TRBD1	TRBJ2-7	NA	TGTGCCAGCAGCTTAGGGGACAGGGGGCGAAATGTTGGCGAGCAGTACTTC	CASSLGDRGRNVGEQYF
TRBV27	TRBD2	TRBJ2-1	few	TGTGCCAGCACCGTAACTAGCGGGAGTGGAAATGAGCAGTTCTTC	CASTVTSGSGNEQFF
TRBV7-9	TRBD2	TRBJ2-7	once	TGTGCCAGCAGCCCCCGGGTAGCGGGAGGAGGAGAGCAGTACTTC	CASSPRVAGGGEQYF
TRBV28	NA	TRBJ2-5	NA	TGTGCCAGCAGTTCCAGGCAAGAGACCCAGTACTTC	CASSSRQETQYF
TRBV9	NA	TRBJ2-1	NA	TGTGCCAGCAGCGCCGCGGGCGGGTATTATGAGCAGTTCTTC	CASSAAGGYYEQFF
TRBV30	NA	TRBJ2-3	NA	TGTGCCTGGAGTGACGGGGTCACAGATACGCAGTATTTT	CAWSDGVTDTQYF
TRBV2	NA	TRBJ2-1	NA	TGTGCCAGCAGTGACTCACTCGGGCGGTTCTTC	CASSDSLGRFF
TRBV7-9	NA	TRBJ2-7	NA	TGTGCCAGCAGCTTAGCGGGGATCCTTCTGGGGGACGAGCAGTACTTC	CASSLAGILLGDEQYF
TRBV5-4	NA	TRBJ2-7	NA	TGTGCCAGCAGCGAGGGCTGGGGTCCATTCGAGCAGTACTTC	CASSEGWGPFEQYF
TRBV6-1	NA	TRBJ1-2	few	TGTGCCAGCACCACCGGAGGGGGCTACACCTTC	CASTTGGGYTF
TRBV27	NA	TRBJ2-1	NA	TGTGCCAGCAGCTCGCAGGAGTACAATGAGCAGTTCTTC	CASSSQEYNEQFF
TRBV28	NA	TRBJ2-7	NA	TGTGCCAGCAGTTCAACCGGGACGTCTTCCTACGAGCAGTACTTC	CASSSTGTSSYEQYF
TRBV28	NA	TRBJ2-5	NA	TGTGCCAGCAGTTTAGCCCCAAAAGAGACCCAGTACTTC	CASSLAPKETQYF
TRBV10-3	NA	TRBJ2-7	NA	TGTGCCATCAGTGAGTCACCGAACTCCTACGAGCAGTACTTC	CAISESPNSYEQYF
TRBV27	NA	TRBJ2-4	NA	TGTGCCAGCAGTTGGGCAGGGGCCGGGAACATTCAGTACTTC	CASSWAGAGNIQYF
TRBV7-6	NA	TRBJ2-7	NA	TGTGCCAGCAGCAACCCTCGGGACGGTTCCTTCGAGCAGTACTTC	CASSNPRDGSFEQYF
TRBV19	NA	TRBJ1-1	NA	TGTGCCAGTAGTATAGGGACCGAGTTCGGGAACACTGAAGCTTTCTTT	CASSIGTEFGNTEAFF
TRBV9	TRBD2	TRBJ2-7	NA	TGTGCCAGCAGCGCCGGACTAGCGGGGGAGCAGTACTTC	CASSAGLAGEQYF
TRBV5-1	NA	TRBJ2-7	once	TGCGCCAGCAGCCCACGGGGTCTCTCCTCCTACGAGCAGTACTTC	CASSPRGLSSYEQYF
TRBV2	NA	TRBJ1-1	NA	TGTGCCAGCAGTGACAGAGGCAGGGCGACTGAAGCTTTCTTT	CASSDRGRATEAFF
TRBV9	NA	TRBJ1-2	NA	TGTGCCAGCAGCCCCACAGGGAGCACCGACTCTTTCTATGGCTACACCTTC	CASSPTGSTDSFYGYTF